This paragraph reports one T cell receptor (beta chain). There is no known antigen for this receptor. No base qualities exist here, and no much larger clone lies one base off it. The cohort consisted of 666 healthy bone marrow donors. At the time of sampling, every cohort member was nominally healthy, though immune exposures that went unrecorded were likely present. The donor tested CMV seronegative, placing the donor among the roughly 400 seronegative members of the cohort. Each donor provided a peripheral blood sample, and peripheral blood mononuclear cells were used for TCR beta sequencing. The Qiagen DNeasy Blood Extraction Kit was used to extract genomic DNA from the blood cell samples. Preparation of the library involved the immunoSEQ multiplex PCR assay. For the multiplex PCR, a mixture combining 60 forward primers for TCR Vbeta segments and 13 reverse primers for TCR Jbeta segments was used. Amplification of the CDR3 region of rearranged TCR beta genes was performed with a multiplex PCR assay on genomic DNA. The Illumina HiSeq System was used to sequence the amplified TCR beta libraries as 87-base-pair reads. As for the authors' bioinformatics: A later analysis counted tens of millions of unique TCR beta chains across the 650 to 700 repertoires, and 9 million to 14 million of these chains were shared by at least two donors. Raw reads were error-corrected and collapsed into unique sequences by a nearest-neighbor algorithm in which closely related sequences were merged to remove PCR and sequencing errors. To assign V, D and J gene segments, CDR3 sequences were aligned to IMGT reference sequences. For a sequence to be retained, a match of at least six nucleotides was required to both a V gene segment and a J gene segment. Rearrangements were called productive when the CDR3 lacked stop codons and stayed in frame with V and J; all others were non-productive. Following IMGT convention, CDR3 was defined as the stretch from the second conserved V-encoded cysteine up to the conserved J-encoded phenylalanine. Sequences without an unambiguous match to a single V gene segment were excluded from the earlier analysis of about 600 of the donors. An earlier analysis of 587 of the donors called V segments functional above 56.7% productive rearrangements and segregating when the between-donor standard deviation exceeded 5%. To diagnose cytomegalovirus status from the catalog of TCR beta chain sequences, a statistical classification framework was built. In a later analysis, V and J genes were assigned by comparing TCR nucleotide sequences against IMGT/GENE-DB human TR gene sequences. A later analysis assigned CDR3 sequences and most-parsimonious VDJ recombination scenarios with the TCRdist pipeline. In a later analysis, every TCR beta chain was defined by the combination of its CDR3 amino acid sequence and its V-gene family, and reads without a unique V-gene family were dropped. To address suspected cross-contamination and a sequencing artifact, a later analysis removed roughly 580 highly shared, low-generation-probability nucleotide sequences. In a later analysis, a clonal expansion index was calculated for each public chain from normalized within-repertoire ranks of inferred template counts. In a later analysis, generation probabilities were computed using a VDJ recombination model fitted to out-of-frame rearrangements, and the results were checked against IGoR. In a later analysis, hypergeometric tests were used to score TCR-TCR, TCR-HLA and TCR-CMV co-occurrence, with a repertoire-size bias correction applied to TCR pairs. False discovery rates were estimated in a later analysis by permuting HLA or CMV assignments 20 times. In a later analysis, co-occurring TCRs were grouped using DBSCAN, with TCRdist sequence similarity added in when clustering inside HLA-allele-positive subsets. Repertoires with fewer than 30,000 or more than 120,000 public chains were left out of co-occurrence clustering, as were five repertoires with anomalous nucleotide sharing. TCRdb carries this immuneACCESS record with in-frame sequences only. Its versions omit some clonotypes, under half of them owing to an unresolved V gene in the studies checked, with the rest unexplained. V, J and clone size are those of that table, while D and trimming were read from the DNA. In all, the sample holds about 200,000 clones, and more than 60% of those were seen once. Of the sample, about 1.7% falls within the top ten clones.

These data are taken from a study of cytomegalovirus exposure and HLA in healthy donors (dated 2017 in TCRdb). Looking at the study overall: An earlier analysis of fewer than 750 of the donors reported over 250 Gb of sequence data and 117 million unique TCR beta sequences obtained from about 179 million T cells. In an earlier analysis of about 590 of the donors, high-throughput TCR beta sequencing was used to judge whether each TCR beta V gene segment behaved as functional or pseudogenic. About 280 gigabases of sequencing data and around 85 million unique TCR sequences made up an early release that covered roughly 670 HLA-typed donors. Every repertoire in the discovery cohort had been generated on one and the same sequencing platform. Donor age, sex, ethnicity and CMV serostatus were collected together with the repertoire data. Across approximately 400 genotyped donors of the cohort, an average of approximately 240,000 unique TCR beta nucleotide sequences per donor were sequenced, and roughly 20% of those sequences were non-productive. The T cell repertoires of 700 or so subjects were profiled by immunosequencing and related to cytomegalovirus serostatus. A later analysis re-analyzed previously published TCR beta repertoires from hundreds of donors and added high-resolution HLA genotyping to study TCR occurrence patterns. Rather than using new phenotypic data, the later analysis identified candidate immune exposures from TCR beta sequences and from how often those sequences occurred across donors. The number of donors typed differed by locus, with about 629-640 for A, B, C, DRB1 and DQB1, roughly 520 for DQA1, 606 for DPA1, and under 490 for DPB1. To predict cytomegalovirus infection status, the study combined high-throughput TCR immunosequencing, statistical association of individual TCRs with disease status, and machine learning. HLA typing covered class I and class II loci at four-digit resolution. A later genetic analysis used genome-wide SNP genotypes for about 60% of the roughly 670 donors, treating that subset as a discovery cohort. Because of strong linkage in the cohort, a handful of DR-DQ haplotypes were treated as single units for association and clustering. Among the approximately 400 genotyped donors, more than 70% belonged to the genetic ancestry cluster associated with self-reported Caucasian donors. In addition to the first cohort of about 650 subjects, a separate validation cohort of over 90 different subjects was used. The study aimed to test whether cataloging public T cell receptors could reveal signatures of past pathogen exposure.

Broader findings and caveats from the paper: In vitro tests confirmed that three of the cytomegalovirus-associated TCR beta chains recognize cytomegalovirus antigens. Correlated functional status among segregating V segments might reflect linkage disequilibrium, but an unknown experimental factor could not be ruled out. Roughly uniform sequencing depth across donors was assumed in presence/absence analyses, although this assumption may not hold. A later genetic analysis reported fewer N-insertions in productive TCRs among donors in an Asian-associated ancestry cluster than the 666-donor mean. Some IMGT-functional V segments, including TRBV6-2 and TRBV6-3, could not be told apart with the 87-base-pair reads, so those segments were excluded. Compared with equally common non-associated chains, HLA-associated TCR beta chains in a later analysis were more clonally expanded and had lower generation probabilities. At a false discovery rate of 0.05, a later analysis linked about 16,000 TCR beta sequences to specific HLA alleles. For the cohort, immune exposure information was limited to CMV serostatus. Only TCR beta chains were sequenced in this cohort, and the absence of alpha or paired-chain data limited detectable features. A further reported finding was that TCR beta sequences accurately predicted the HLA-A and HLA-B alleles for most subjects in the first cohort. When HLA alleles, especially DR and DQ, strongly co-occurred, TCR associations were difficult to assign to individual alleles. The sequencing pipeline was judged likely to have produced a cluster of highly shared sequence variants as a technical artifact. Most TCR sequences were observed very rarely across donors, whereas some public TCRs were present in many individuals. In a later analysis, the rate of TCR association differed among HLA loci, with DRB1 alleles having the most associated TCRs and HLA-C alleles having the fewest. Fewer than 20 rarely observed V segments, including chromosome 9 orphons, were excluded from the earlier analysis of 550 to 700 of the donors because counts were too low. In an earlier analysis of about 540 of the donors, most TCR beta V segments were observed in productive rearrangements about 87% or about 30% of the time, broadly matching IMGT annotations. In a later genetic analysis, a missense DCLRE1C variant was associated with V-gene and J-gene trimming of TCR beta chains, and the association was replicated in an independent cohort. HLA typing was unavailable for some donors at each locus, so association tests used only the typed subset. According to a later analysis, parvovirus B19, influenza, CMV and Epstein-Barr virus appeared linked to several top co-occurrence clusters. Cytomegalovirus status was reported to be diagnosed by the classifier with high specificity and sensitivity in both the original and validation cohorts. According to the authors, the approach could potentially be generalized to other disease states and immunological phenotypes. According to a later analysis, most CMV-associated TCR beta chains appeared to be HLA-restricted, and the HLA associations seemed to be driven largely by CMV exposure. The study gave a list of some 150 TCR beta chains associated with cytomegalovirus.

Trimming costs V 2 bases and J 1 base, and their ends lie 5 bases apart. CDR1 and CDR2 are read off the germline V gene as SGHAT and FQNNGV. The CDR3 holds 13 amino acids from the cysteine to the phenylalanine. Only CDR3 DNA is held: 39 bases, read in frame from base 1. Sequencing input: PBMCs. This clonotype was obtained from a man in his forties or fifties in good health and CMV-seronegative. This sequence uses TRBV11-2 and TRBJ1-1; there is no confident call for the D gene. CDR3 protein: CASSLRRNTEAFF. DNA sequence: TGTGCCAGCAGCTTAAGGAGGAACACTGAAGCTTTCTTT.